The entry below describes one TCR beta chain. The target antigen is unknown. The data were obtained in a study of T cell responses to AZD1222 COVID-19 vaccine. Background on the study: Researchers grouped second doses given at about 4 or about 12 weeks into one pool. Findings and caveats of the study: Reportedly, nearly half of unique spike TCRs recognized epitopes outside B.1.351/B.1.1.7 mutations. Spike-specific TCR breadth rose after two AZD1222 doses, and depth rose as well.

CDR3 length: 14 residues. Trimming cost V 4 bases and J 3 bases, with 12 bases left between them. The germline V gene encodes CDR1 SGHDN and CDR2 FVKESK. Data came from immunoSEQ multiplex PCR; TCRdb stores just in-frame clones and leaves some out. The top ten clones hold 2% to 3% of a sample with approximately 160,000 clones, roughly 87% of them seen once. The source of this sequence is an adult in good health. V and J are TRBV14 and TRBJ1-2, with a tentative D call TRBD1 (5 bases). This sample comprised peripheral blood, obtained on day 0 of AZD1222 vaccination. Here the CDR3 reads CASSPKPGDYGYTF. The DNA of the CDR3 is TGTGCCAGCAGCCCTAAACCGGGGGACTATGGCTACACCTTC.